The sequence of this T cell receptor beta chain was determined in a study of T cell responses to AZD1222 COVID-19 vaccine. The method was immunoSEQ multiplex PCR; TCRdb's version includes in-frame clones alone and lacks a portion of them. This sample yields some 150,000 clones, of which around nine tenths are seen a single time; 3% to 3.5% belongs to the top ten. The CDR3 runs 14 residues. J was trimmed by 9 bases and V by 4 bases; bases with no gene match: 9. Germline loops: CDR1 SGHNT, CDR2 YYREEE (reference sequence). Notes on the study in general: The donor group comprised mostly white British people and more females; the analysis possibly underestimated clonal diversity. Across the whole spike, CD4 TCRs peaked at regions 160-218 and 743-854.

Of note for this clone: Its antigen remains unknown.

Sequences were derived from peripheral blood, sampled 28 days after the second AZD1222 dose. This rearrangement joins TRBV5-4 to TRBJ2-1; 8 bases agree with TRBD2. The clonotype originates from an adult who received the AZD1222 COVID-19 vaccine. The CDR3 DNA sequence: TGTGCCAGCAGCCGCGGGACTAGTGTTGGTGAGCAGTTCTTC. This codes for CASSRGTSVGEQFF.